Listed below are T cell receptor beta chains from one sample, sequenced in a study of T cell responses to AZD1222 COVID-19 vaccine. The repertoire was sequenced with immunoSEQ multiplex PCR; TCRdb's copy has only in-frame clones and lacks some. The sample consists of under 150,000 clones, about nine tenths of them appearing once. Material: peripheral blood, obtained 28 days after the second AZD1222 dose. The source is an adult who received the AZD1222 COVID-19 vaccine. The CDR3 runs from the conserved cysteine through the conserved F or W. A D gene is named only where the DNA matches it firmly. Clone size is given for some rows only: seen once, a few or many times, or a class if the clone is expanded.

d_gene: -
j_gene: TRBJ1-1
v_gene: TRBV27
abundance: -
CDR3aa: CASRRRLGYTEAFF

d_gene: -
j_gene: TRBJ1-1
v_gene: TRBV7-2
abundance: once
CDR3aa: CASSSLGGPRAFF

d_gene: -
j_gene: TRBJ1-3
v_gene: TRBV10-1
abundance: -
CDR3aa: CASSPGTQGNTIYF

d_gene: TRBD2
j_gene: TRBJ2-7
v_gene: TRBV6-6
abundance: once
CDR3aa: CASAGGGVYEQYF

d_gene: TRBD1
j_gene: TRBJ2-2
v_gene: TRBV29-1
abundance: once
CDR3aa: CSAGQGNTGELFF

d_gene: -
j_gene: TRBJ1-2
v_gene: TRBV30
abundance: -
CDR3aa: CAWTRDVAYGYTF

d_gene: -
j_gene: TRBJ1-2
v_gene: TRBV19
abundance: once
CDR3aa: CASSMSGGYTF

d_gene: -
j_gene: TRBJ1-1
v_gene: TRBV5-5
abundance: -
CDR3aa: CASSLRGTPNTEAFF

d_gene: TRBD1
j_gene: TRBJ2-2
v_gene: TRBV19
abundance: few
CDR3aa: CASSKKTGSLTGELFF

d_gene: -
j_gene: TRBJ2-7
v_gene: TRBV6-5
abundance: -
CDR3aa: CASRARDGPYEQYF

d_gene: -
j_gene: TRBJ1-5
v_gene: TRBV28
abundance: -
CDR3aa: CASSYGGSYQPQHF

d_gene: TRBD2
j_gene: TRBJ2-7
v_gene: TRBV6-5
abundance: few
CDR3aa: CASSPGTRTYEQYF

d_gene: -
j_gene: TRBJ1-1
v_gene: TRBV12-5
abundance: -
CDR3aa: CASGLVGKTGRGNTEAFF

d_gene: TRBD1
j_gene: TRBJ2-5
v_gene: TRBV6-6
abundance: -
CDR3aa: CASSPGTGEMAQYF

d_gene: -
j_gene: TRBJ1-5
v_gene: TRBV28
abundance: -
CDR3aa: CASSLGNRVNQPQHF

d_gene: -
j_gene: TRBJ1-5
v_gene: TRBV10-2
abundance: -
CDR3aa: CASSATDAYQPQHF

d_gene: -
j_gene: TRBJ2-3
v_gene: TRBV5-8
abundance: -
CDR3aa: CASSAGSLRTDTQYF

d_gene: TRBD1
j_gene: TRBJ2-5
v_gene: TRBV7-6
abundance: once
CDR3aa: CASSSRTGPQETQYF

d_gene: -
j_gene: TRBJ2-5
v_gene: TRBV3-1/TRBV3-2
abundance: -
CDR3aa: CASSQGDLETQYF

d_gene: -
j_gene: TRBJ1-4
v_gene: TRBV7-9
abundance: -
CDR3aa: CASSEIGGTNEKLFF